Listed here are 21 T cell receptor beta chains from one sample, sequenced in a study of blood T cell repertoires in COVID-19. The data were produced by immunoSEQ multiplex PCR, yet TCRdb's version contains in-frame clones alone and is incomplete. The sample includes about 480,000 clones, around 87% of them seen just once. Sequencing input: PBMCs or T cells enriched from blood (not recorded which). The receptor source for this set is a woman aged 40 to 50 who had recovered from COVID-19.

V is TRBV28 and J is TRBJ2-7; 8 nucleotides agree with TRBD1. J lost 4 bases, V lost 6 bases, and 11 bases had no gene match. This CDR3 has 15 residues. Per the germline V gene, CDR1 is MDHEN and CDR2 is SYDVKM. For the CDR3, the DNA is TGTGCCAGCAGCACACCCGGACAGGGTCGGTACGAGCAGTACTTC. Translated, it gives CASSTPGQGRYEQYF.

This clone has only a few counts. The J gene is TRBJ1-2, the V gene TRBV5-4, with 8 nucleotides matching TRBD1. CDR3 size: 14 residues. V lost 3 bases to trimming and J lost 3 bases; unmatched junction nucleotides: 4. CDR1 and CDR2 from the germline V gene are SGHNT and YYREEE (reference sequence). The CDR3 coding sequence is TGTGCCAGCAGCTCAGCGACAGGGGACTATGGCTACACCTTC. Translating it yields CASSSATGDYGYTF.

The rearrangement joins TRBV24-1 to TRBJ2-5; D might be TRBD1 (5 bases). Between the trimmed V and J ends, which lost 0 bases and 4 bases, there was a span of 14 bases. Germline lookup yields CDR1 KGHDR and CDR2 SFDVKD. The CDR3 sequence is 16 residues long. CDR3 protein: CATSDLRQGNGETQYF. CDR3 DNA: TGTGCCACCAGTGATTTGAGGCAGGGAAACGGAGAGACCCAGTACTTC.

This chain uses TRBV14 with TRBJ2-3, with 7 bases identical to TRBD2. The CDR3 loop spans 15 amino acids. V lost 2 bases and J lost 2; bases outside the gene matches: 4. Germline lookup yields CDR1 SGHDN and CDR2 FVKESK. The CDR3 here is CASSQPSGFTDTQYF. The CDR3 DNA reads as TGTGCCAGCAGCCAACCTAGCGGATTCACAGATACGCAGTATTTT.

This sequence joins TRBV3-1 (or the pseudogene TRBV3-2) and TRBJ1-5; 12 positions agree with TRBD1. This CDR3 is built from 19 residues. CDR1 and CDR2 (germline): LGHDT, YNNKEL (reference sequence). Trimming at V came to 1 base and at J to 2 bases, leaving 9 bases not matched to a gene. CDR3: CASSQATGQGARGNQPQHF. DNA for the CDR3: TGTGCCAGCAGCCAAGCTACGGGACAGGGGGCGCGAGGCAATCAGCCCCAGCATTTT.

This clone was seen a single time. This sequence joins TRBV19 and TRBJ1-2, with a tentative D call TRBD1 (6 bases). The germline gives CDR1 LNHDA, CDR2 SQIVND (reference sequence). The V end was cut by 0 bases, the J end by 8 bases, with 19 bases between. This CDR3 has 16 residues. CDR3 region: CASSIDSGQILGGYTF. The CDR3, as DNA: TGTGCCAGTAGTATAGATTCAGGACAGATCTTGGGGGGCTACACCTTC.

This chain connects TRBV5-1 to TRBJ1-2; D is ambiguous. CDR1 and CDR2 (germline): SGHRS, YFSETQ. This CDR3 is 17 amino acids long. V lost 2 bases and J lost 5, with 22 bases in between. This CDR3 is CASSFPQPNGDDYGYTF. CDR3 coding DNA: TGCGCCAGCAGCTTCCCACAGCCTAATGGCGACGATTATGGCTACACCTTC.

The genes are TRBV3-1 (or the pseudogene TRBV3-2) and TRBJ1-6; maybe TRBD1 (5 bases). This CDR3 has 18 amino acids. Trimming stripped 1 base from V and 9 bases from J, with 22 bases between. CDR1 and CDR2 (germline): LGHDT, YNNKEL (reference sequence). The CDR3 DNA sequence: TGTGCCAGCAGCCAAGGGGGCCCGGGACTGGGATCTCTTTCACCCCTCCACTTT. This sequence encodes CASSQGGPGLGSLSPLHF.

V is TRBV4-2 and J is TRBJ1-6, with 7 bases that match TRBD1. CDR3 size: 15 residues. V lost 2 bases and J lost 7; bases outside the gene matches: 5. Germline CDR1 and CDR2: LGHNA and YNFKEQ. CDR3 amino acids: CASSQTGTENSPLHF. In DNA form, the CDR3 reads TGTGCCAGCAGCCAAACTGGGACAGAAAATTCACCCCTCCACTTT.

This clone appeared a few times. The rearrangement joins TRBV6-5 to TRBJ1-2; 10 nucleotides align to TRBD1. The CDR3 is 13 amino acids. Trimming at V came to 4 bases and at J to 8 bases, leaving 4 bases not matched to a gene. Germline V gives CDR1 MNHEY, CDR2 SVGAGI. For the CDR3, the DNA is TGTGCCAGCAGTTGGGACAGGGGTGGAGGCTACACCTTC. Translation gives CASSWDRGGGYTF.

This CDR3 reads CASSQGSTGELFF. CDR3 coding DNA: TGCGCCAGCAGCCAAGGGAGCACCGGGGAGCTGTTTTTT. This rearrangement joins TRBV4-3 to TRBJ2-2; D ambiguous. CDR3 length: 13 residues. Per germline, CDR1 LGHNA and CDR2 YSLEER. The V gene lost 1 base and the J gene lost 4 bases, with 4 bases spanning the gap.

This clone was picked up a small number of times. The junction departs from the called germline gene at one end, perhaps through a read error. CDR3 in DNA: TGTGCCAGCAGATTGGGGCTAGGTGGGTCTGAAGCTTTCTTT. Its protein product is CASRLGLGGSEAFF. This chain links TRBV5-8 with TRBJ1-1, with TRBD1 as a possible D gene (5 bases). The CDR3 contains 14 residues. Germline assignment: CDR1 SGHTS and CDR2 YDEGEE.

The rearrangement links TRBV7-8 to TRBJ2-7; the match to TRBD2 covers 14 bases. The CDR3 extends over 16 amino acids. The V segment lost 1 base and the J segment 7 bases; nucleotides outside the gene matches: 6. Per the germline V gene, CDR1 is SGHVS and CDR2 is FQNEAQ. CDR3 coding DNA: TGTGCCAGCAGCTTAGGACCGGGACTAGCGGGAGTTGAGCAGTACTTC. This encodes CASSLGPGLAGVEQYF.

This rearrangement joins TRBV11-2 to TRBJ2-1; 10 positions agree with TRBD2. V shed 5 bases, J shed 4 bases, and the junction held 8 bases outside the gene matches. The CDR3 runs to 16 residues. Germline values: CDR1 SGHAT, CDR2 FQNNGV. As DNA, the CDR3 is TGTGCCAGCAGCCTAAAAGTAGCGGGGGGTTACAATGAGCAGTTCTTC. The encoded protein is CASSLKVAGGYNEQFF.

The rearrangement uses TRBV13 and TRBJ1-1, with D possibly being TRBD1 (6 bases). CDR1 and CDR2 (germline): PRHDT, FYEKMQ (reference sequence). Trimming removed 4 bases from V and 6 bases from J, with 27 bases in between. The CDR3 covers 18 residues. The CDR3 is CASSSAYSGVRGPPEAFF. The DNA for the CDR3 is TGTGCCAGCAGCTCCGCCTATTCAGGGGTGAGGGGTCCGCCTGAAGCTTTCTTT. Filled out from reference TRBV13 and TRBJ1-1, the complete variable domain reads AAGVIQSPRHLIKEKRETATLKCYPIPRHDTVYWYQQGPGQDPQFLISFYEKMQSDKGSIPDRFSAQQFSDYHSELNMSSLELGDSALYFCASSSAYSGVRGPPEAFFGQGTRLTVV.

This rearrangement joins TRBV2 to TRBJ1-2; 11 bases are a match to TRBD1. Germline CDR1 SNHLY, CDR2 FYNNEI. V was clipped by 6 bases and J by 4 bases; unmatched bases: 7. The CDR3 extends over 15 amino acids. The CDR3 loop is CASSAGTGGVYGYTF. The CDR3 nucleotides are TGTGCCAGCAGCGCCGGGACAGGGGGGGTCTATGGCTACACCTTC.

The chain's CDR3 is CASSNLGGTHQETQYF. DNA of the CDR3: TGTGCCAGCAGTAACTTGGGCGGGACCCACCAAGAGACCCAGTACTTC. The genes are TRBV6-5 and TRBJ2-5; D is possibly TRBD2 (6 bases). The length of the CDR3 is 16 residues. Germline V lookup: CDR1 MNHEY, CDR2 SVGAGI. Trimming stripped 5 bases from V and 0 bases from J, with 16 bases between.

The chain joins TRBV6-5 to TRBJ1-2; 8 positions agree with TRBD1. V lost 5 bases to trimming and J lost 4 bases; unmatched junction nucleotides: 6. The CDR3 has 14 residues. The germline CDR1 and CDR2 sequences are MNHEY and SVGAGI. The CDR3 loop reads CASSRLQGVYGYTF. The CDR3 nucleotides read TGTGCCAGCAGTAGATTACAGGGGGTCTATGGCTACACCTTC.

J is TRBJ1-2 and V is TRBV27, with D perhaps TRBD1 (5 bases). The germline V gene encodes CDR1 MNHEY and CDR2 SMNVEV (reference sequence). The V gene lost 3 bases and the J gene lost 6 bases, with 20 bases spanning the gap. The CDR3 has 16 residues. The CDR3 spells CASSFLLGLPVDGYTF. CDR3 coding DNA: TGTGCCAGCAGTTTTCTCTTGGGACTCCCGGTTGATGGCTACACCTTC.

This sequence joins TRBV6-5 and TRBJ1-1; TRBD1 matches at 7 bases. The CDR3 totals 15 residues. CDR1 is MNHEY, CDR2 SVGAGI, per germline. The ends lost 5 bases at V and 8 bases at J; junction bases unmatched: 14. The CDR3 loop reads CASSPQLILQGEAFF. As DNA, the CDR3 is TGTGCCAGCAGTCCCCAACTAATACTACAGGGGGAAGCTTTCTTT.

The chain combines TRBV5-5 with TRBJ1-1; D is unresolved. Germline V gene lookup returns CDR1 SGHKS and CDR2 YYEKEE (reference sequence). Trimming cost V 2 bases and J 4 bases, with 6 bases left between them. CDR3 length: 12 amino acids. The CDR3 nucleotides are TGTGCCAGCAGCTTTACGGGCACTGAAGCTTTCTTT. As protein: CASSFTGTEAFF. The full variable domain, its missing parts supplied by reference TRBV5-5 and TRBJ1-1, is DAGVTQSPTHLIKTRGQQVTLRCSPISGHKSVSWYQQVLGQGPQFIFQYYEKEERGRGNFPDRFSARQFPNYSSELNVNALLLGDSALYLCASSFTGTEAFFGQGTRLTVV.